This T cell receptor beta chain was identified during a study of blood T cell repertoires in COVID-19 (dated by TCRdb to 2018 to 2020). With regard to the full study: Collaborator samples came from the United States, Italy and Spain and covered acute and convalescent phases of COVID-19. Sample metadata almost always included a de-identified subject ID, COVID-19 status, age in years and sex. Subjects who had been exposed to COVID-19, were actively infected with it, or had recovered from it provided the deeply sampled blood TCRbeta repertoires that made up the dataset. Samples were obtained from the ongoing ImmuneRACE study (first 160 participants) and from about 1,300 subjects provided by 6 global collaborators. The material from the prospective study consisted of cDNA or gDNA derived from T cells, B-cell-depleted T cells, or PBMCs. The repertoires were released in a freely available public database meant as a resource for research on the immune response to SARS-CoV-2. Where HLA class I and class II types were available, the types were taken from metadata supplied by the sample provider, not from assay-based typing.

Beyond this particular receptor, the publication reports: The quantity of clinical and demographic metadata differed by source and by participant and was supplied without curation.

TCRbeta CDR3 regions were amplified from genomic DNA using the immunoSEQ Assay, a bias-controlled multiplex PCR. Turning to the authors' computational methods: Within the assay, amplification of reference gene primers was used to estimate how many nucleated cells each sample contained. Sequence reads were collapsed and filtered to measure the absolute abundance of every unique TCRbeta CDR3 rearrangement. For each sample, productive Simpson clonality was calculated by taking the square root of Simpson's diversity index across productive rearrangements. Held by TCRdb, this immuneACCESS table contains in-frame sequences only and omits some clones. Under half of the omission traces to an unresolved V gene where checked; the cause of the rest is unknown. Clonal size and the V and J genes are those of that table, whereas D and trimming came from the DNA. The table for this sample lists about 180,000 clones; about 87% of them were counted only once. The ten most abundant clones make up 1.6% of the sample.

V is cut back by 7 bases and J by 6 bases, with 9 bases in the junction unmatched. Including cysteine and phenylalanine, the CDR3 has 15 amino acids. Only the CDR3 part of the read is kept: 45 bases, read in frame from the first base. Per the germline V gene, MNHEY is the CDR1 and SVGAGI is the CDR2. Whole blood was collected in K2EDTA tubes by collaborating institutions according to the institutions' own protocols. For TCRbeta analysis, collaborator samples were shipped as frozen whole blood, as isolated PBMCs, or as DNA extracted from either sample type. Details on this clone: Its antigen specificity is not known. There are no base qualities to consult, and no much larger clone falls within one base.

The rearranged segments are TRBV6-5 and TRBJ1-4, with 9 bases in between that match TRBD1. The clonotype originates from a woman aged 45-65 years with acute or convalescent COVID-19. Sequenced: peripheral blood. DNA sequence: TGTGCCAGCACCGGACAGGGGCGCCCCTATGAAAAACTGTTTTTT. Protein translation: CASTGQGRPYEKLFF.